These T cell receptor beta chains were read from a single sample in a study of T cell repertoires in cytomegalovirus infection. A single record per CDR3 protein comes from TCRdb applying MiXCR to the reads. The table lists under 40,000 distinct CDR3 sequences, approximately 52% of them singletons. The antigens of these receptors remain unknown. Sequenced material: CD8+ T cells from cultured PBMCs, taken from culture after CMV antigen stimulation. These receptors were obtained from a human donor in good health (CMV status not recorded). Some clones in this sample may be carry-over from other donors' samples. CDR3s include the opening cysteine and the closing phenylalanine or tryptophan. The D gene is left open where the match is weak. The size field is filled for only some rows; it gives once, few, many or a size class.

D gene: TRBD1; clone size: NA; V gene: TRBV10-3; J gene: TRBJ2-6; CDR3 DNA: TGTGCCATCAGCGCTGGACAGGGTGGGGCCAACGTCCTGACTTTC; CDR3 protein: CAISAGQGGANVLTF
D gene: NA; clone size: NA; V gene: TRBV7-2; J gene: TRBJ2-7; CDR3 DNA: TGTGCCAGCAGCGGGCGCGACTGGGGCGAGCAGTACTTC; CDR3 protein: CASSGRDWGEQYF
D gene: TRBD2; clone size: NA; V gene: TRBV19; J gene: TRBJ2-1; CDR3 DNA: TGTGCCAGTAGTCCAGCGACGGGGGGCTACAATGAGCAGTTCTTC; CDR3 protein: CASSPATGGYNEQFF
D gene: NA; clone size: NA; V gene: TRBV6-5; J gene: TRBJ1-1; CDR3 DNA: TGTGCCAGCAGTTACTCGCAGGGCATGAACACTGAAGCTTTCTTT; CDR3 protein: CASSYSQGMNTEAFF
D gene: TRBD2; clone size: few; V gene: TRBV7-8; J gene: TRBJ2-5; CDR3 DNA: TGTGCCAGCAGTTCTAGCGGGAGTCGAGAGACCCAGTACTTC; CDR3 protein: CASSSSGSRETQYF
D gene: TRBD2; clone size: NA; V gene: TRBV25-1; J gene: TRBJ2-7; CDR3 DNA: TGTGCCAGCAGTCTAGGGACTAGCCACGAGCAGTACTTC; CDR3 protein: CASSLGTSHEQYF
D gene: NA; clone size: few; V gene: TRBV27; J gene: TRBJ1-1; CDR3 DNA: TGTGCCAGCAGTTCGGGGGGAAACACTGAAGCTTTCTTT; CDR3 protein: CASSSGGNTEAFF
D gene: TRBD1; clone size: NA; V gene: TRBV7-2; J gene: TRBJ1-1; CDR3 DNA: TGTGCCAGCAGCCCGCAACAGGGGTCCACTGAAGCTTTCTTT; CDR3 protein: CASSPQQGSTEAFF
D gene: NA; clone size: NA; V gene: TRBV7-6; J gene: TRBJ2-5; CDR3 DNA: TGTGCCAGCAGCCTGCGTTGGGACGAGACCCAGTACTTC; CDR3 protein: CASSLRWDETQYF
D gene: TRBD2; clone size: once; V gene: TRBV2; J gene: TRBJ2-3; CDR3 DNA: TGTGCCAGCGAGAATAGCGGGAGTAGGACAGATACGCAGTATTTT; CDR3 protein: CASENSGSRTDTQYF
D gene: TRBD1; clone size: NA; V gene: TRBV3-1; J gene: TRBJ1-1; CDR3 DNA: TGTGCCAGCAGCTCCCAACAGGGGGCGCTTGCTGAAGCTTTCTTT; CDR3 protein: CASSSQQGALAEAFF
D gene: NA; clone size: NA; V gene: TRBV12-3/TRBV12-4; J gene: TRBJ2-7; CDR3 DNA: TGTGCCAGCAGCCTACGACAAGCCTACGAGCAGTACTTC; CDR3 protein: CASSLRQAYEQYF
D gene: NA; clone size: NA; V gene: TRBV7-2; J gene: TRBJ2-7; CDR3 DNA: TGTGCCAGCAGCTCGTGGGGCGGGGAGCAGTACTTC; CDR3 protein: CASSSWGGEQYF
D gene: NA; clone size: NA; V gene: TRBV24-1; J gene: TRBJ2-5; CDR3 DNA: TGTGCCACCAGTGATTTGGGCGCCGTGGGACACCAAGAGACCCAGTACTTC; CDR3 protein: CATSDLGAVGHQETQYF
D gene: NA; clone size: NA; V gene: TRBV14; J gene: TRBJ2-1; CDR3 DNA: TGTGCCAGCAGCCATTTGGGGCCGACCTACAATGAGCAGTTCTTC; CDR3 protein: CASSHLGPTYNEQFF
D gene: NA; clone size: NA; V gene: TRBV7-6; J gene: TRBJ2-1; CDR3 DNA: TGTGCCAGCAGCTCCCGGGGGCCGGGGAATGAGCAGTTCTTC; CDR3 protein: CASSSRGPGNEQFF
D gene: TRBD2; clone size: NA; V gene: TRBV12-3/TRBV12-4; J gene: TRBJ2-1; CDR3 DNA: TGTGCCAGCAGTTTCGAGGGAGGGCCCTACAATGAGCAGTTCTTC; CDR3 protein: CASSFEGGPYNEQFF
D gene: NA; clone size: NA; V gene: TRBV27; J gene: TRBJ2-1; CDR3 DNA: TGTGCCAGCAGTATATATAGCGGACCCTACAATGAGCAGTTCTTC; CDR3 protein: CASSIYSGPYNEQFF
D gene: TRBD1; clone size: few; V gene: TRBV5-1; J gene: TRBJ1-1; CDR3 DNA: TGCGCCAGCAGCTCGGGACAGGGCACTGAAGCTTTCTTT; CDR3 protein: CASSSGQGTEAFF
D gene: NA; clone size: few; V gene: TRBV14; J gene: TRBJ2-3; CDR3 DNA: TGTGCCAGCAGCCAAGATTTTGGTCGGTCAGATACGCAGTATTTT; CDR3 protein: CASSQDFGRSDTQYF
D gene: TRBD2; clone size: NA; V gene: TRBV7-3; J gene: TRBJ2-1; CDR3 DNA: TGTGCCAGCAGCCATACCACGGGGCGGGAGGGCCTATTCTACAATGAGCAGTTCTTC; CDR3 protein: CASSHTTGREGLFYNEQFF
D gene: NA; clone size: many; V gene: TRBV7-6; J gene: TRBJ2-2; CDR3 DNA: TGTGCCAGCAGCCGCGATTTGAACACCGGGGAGCTGTTTTTT; CDR3 protein: CASSRDLNTGELFF
D gene: NA; clone size: few; V gene: TRBV27; J gene: TRBJ2-1; CDR3 DNA: TGTGCCAGCAGTTTACTTCCGCCGGGGAATGAGCAGTTCTTC; CDR3 protein: CASSLLPPGNEQFF
D gene: NA; clone size: NA; V gene: TRBV19; J gene: TRBJ2-1; CDR3 DNA: TGTGCCAGTAGTATAGCCCCTCTCTACAATGAGCAGTTCTTC; CDR3 protein: CASSIAPLYNEQFF
D gene: TRBD1; clone size: NA; V gene: TRBV2; J gene: TRBJ1-5; CDR3 DNA: TGTGCCAGCAGCCCCTCTCTCTGGACAGGGACGAATCAGCCCCAGCATTTT; CDR3 protein: CASSPSLWTGTNQPQHF
D gene: NA; clone size: NA; V gene: TRBV27; J gene: TRBJ2-7; CDR3 DNA: TGTGCCAGCAGTCTACAGGGACGGGCAGGGGGGGAGCAGTACTTC; CDR3 protein: CASSLQGRAGGEQYF
D gene: NA; clone size: few; V gene: TRBV5-1; J gene: TRBJ2-2; CDR3 DNA: TGCGCCAGCAGCTTGGCCCTCACCGGGGAGCTGTTTTTT; CDR3 protein: CASSLALTGELFF
D gene: TRBD1; clone size: NA; V gene: TRBV4-1; J gene: TRBJ2-7; CDR3 DNA: TGCGCCAGCAGCCAGACCCCGGGACAGGGTCGCGAGCAGTACTTC; CDR3 protein: CASSQTPGQGREQYF
D gene: TRBD1; clone size: NA; V gene: TRBV12-3/TRBV12-4; J gene: TRBJ1-1; CDR3 DNA: TGTGCCAGCAGTCCAGGACAGGGAGGAGGCACTGAAGCTTTCTTT; CDR3 protein: CASSPGQGGGTEAFF
D gene: NA; clone size: NA; V gene: TRBV19; J gene: TRBJ2-1; CDR3 DNA: TGTGCCAGTAGTATAACGGCTAGCAACGGGAATGAGCAGTTCTTC; CDR3 protein: CASSITASNGNEQFF
D gene: NA; clone size: NA; V gene: TRBV27; J gene: TRBJ2-7; CDR3 DNA: TGTGCCAGTTTTGGGTCCCGAACGGGCTACGAGCAGTACTTC; CDR3 protein: CASFGSRTGYEQYF
D gene: NA; clone size: NA; V gene: TRBV30; J gene: TRBJ1-4; CDR3 DNA: TGTGCCTGGAGTACAGGGGAAAAACTGTTTTTT; CDR3 protein: CAWSTGEKLFF
D gene: TRBD1; clone size: NA; V gene: TRBV7-6; J gene: TRBJ2-2; CDR3 DNA: TGTGCCATTGACAGGGGCGGGACCGGGGAGCTGTTTTTT; CDR3 protein: CAIDRGGTGELFF
D gene: NA; clone size: few; V gene: TRBV7-3; J gene: TRBJ1-6; CDR3 DNA: TGTGCCAGCAGCTTGGACAGTCCCCTTCTTTATAATTCACCCCTCCACTTT; CDR3 protein: CASSLDSPLLYNSPLHF
D gene: NA; clone size: NA; V gene: TRBV12-3/TRBV12-4; J gene: TRBJ2-2; CDR3 DNA: TGTGCCAGCAGCAGACTACCCAACACCGGGGAGCTGTTTTTT; CDR3 protein: CASSRLPNTGELFF
D gene: NA; clone size: NA; V gene: TRBV14; J gene: TRBJ2-7; CDR3 DNA: TGTGCCAGCAGCCAAGCCCGGGAGAGGGGGTGGTACGAGCAGTACTTC; CDR3 protein: CASSQARERGWYEQYF
D gene: TRBD2; clone size: few; V gene: TRBV7-6; J gene: TRBJ2-1; CDR3 DNA: TGTGCCAGCAGCTCTAGCGGGGCCCTGACCTACAATGAGCAGTTCTTC; CDR3 protein: CASSSSGALTYNEQFF
D gene: NA; clone size: NA; V gene: TRBV27; J gene: TRBJ1-1; CDR3 DNA: TGTGCCAGCAGTGGGTCGAACACTGAAGCTTTCTTT; CDR3 protein: CASSGSNTEAFF
D gene: TRBD2; clone size: NA; V gene: TRBV7-2; J gene: TRBJ2-1; CDR3 DNA: TGTGCCAGCAGCTTAGGTACAGCGGGAGTGGGTTACAATGAGCAGTTCTTC; CDR3 protein: CASSLGTAGVGYNEQFF
D gene: NA; clone size: NA; V gene: TRBV7-2; J gene: TRBJ2-1; CDR3 DNA: TGTGCCAGCAGCAGAGAGAGGGGTGTCAACAATGAGCAGTTCTTC; CDR3 protein: CASSRERGVNNEQFF
D gene: NA; clone size: NA; V gene: TRBV7-6; J gene: TRBJ2-7; CDR3 DNA: TGTGCCAGTGGTGGGAGCCCCTACGAGCAGTACTTC; CDR3 protein: CASGGSPYEQYF
D gene: NA; clone size: NA; V gene: TRBV7-3; J gene: TRBJ2-1; CDR3 DNA: TGTGCCAGCAGCCCTGGGACCAACTCCGAGCAGTTCTTC; CDR3 protein: CASSPGTNSEQFF
D gene: NA; clone size: few; V gene: TRBV5-1; J gene: TRBJ2-1; CDR3 DNA: TGCGCCAGCAGCCCAGTTTTGGCATCCTCCTACAATGAGCAGTTCTTC; CDR3 protein: CASSPVLASSYNEQFF
D gene: NA; clone size: many; V gene: TRBV5-1; J gene: TRBJ2-1; CDR3 DNA: TGCGCCAGCAGCTGGGTGGCACCCCAATACAATGAGCAGTTCTTC; CDR3 protein: CASSWVAPQYNEQFF
D gene: TRBD2; clone size: NA; V gene: TRBV7-6; J gene: TRBJ2-7; CDR3 DNA: TGTGCCAGCAGCCTCCCGGGACTAGGGAACTACGAGCAGTACTTC; CDR3 protein: CASSLPGLGNYEQYF
D gene: TRBD1; clone size: few; V gene: TRBV7-9; J gene: TRBJ2-1; CDR3 DNA: TGTGCCAGCAGCCGCGACAGGGGATCCTACAATGAGCAGTTCTTC; CDR3 protein: CASSRDRGSYNEQFF
D gene: TRBD2; clone size: few; V gene: TRBV20-1; J gene: TRBJ2-7; CDR3 DNA: TGCAGTGCTAGAGATCCCACTAGCGGGAGCTACGAGCAGTACTTC; CDR3 protein: CSARDPTSGSYEQYF
D gene: NA; clone size: NA; V gene: TRBV11-1; J gene: TRBJ2-1; CDR3 DNA: TGTGCCAGCAGCCCACAAACAGAGGGAAGATACAATGAGCAGTTCTTC; CDR3 protein: CASSPQTEGRYNEQFF
D gene: NA; clone size: many; V gene: TRBV12-3/TRBV12-4; J gene: TRBJ1-2; CDR3 DNA: TGTGCCAGCAAAATATCCGGGGACTATGGCTACACCTTC; CDR3 protein: CASKISGDYGYTF
D gene: TRBD1; clone size: NA; V gene: TRBV7-9; J gene: TRBJ2-7; CDR3 DNA: TGTGCCAGCAGTTCCGGGACAGGGGACGGGAGAGCCTACGAGCAGTACTTC; CDR3 protein: CASSSGTGDGRAYEQYF
D gene: NA; clone size: NA; V gene: TRBV11-2; J gene: TRBJ2-4; CDR3 DNA: TGTGCCAGCAGCTTAGATCGGGCCGAGGGGCAAAACATTCAGTACTTC; CDR3 protein: CASSLDRAEGQNIQYF
D gene: TRBD1; clone size: few; V gene: TRBV2; J gene: TRBJ2-2; CDR3 DNA: TGTGCCAGCAGTGGACTTATCGACAGGGGACGTACGAACACCGGGGAGCTGTTTTTT; CDR3 protein: CASSGLIDRGRTNTGELFF
D gene: NA; clone size: NA; V gene: TRBV7-4; J gene: TRBJ2-3; CDR3 DNA: TGTGCCAGCAGCTTTGTTCGTTTAGCAGGCACAGATACGCAGTATTTT; CDR3 protein: CASSFVRLAGTDTQYF
D gene: TRBD2; clone size: NA; V gene: TRBV20-1; J gene: TRBJ2-1; CDR3 DNA: TGCAGTGCTAGCCCCCCGCGGGGGGGATACAATGAGCAGTTCTTC; CDR3 protein: CSASPPRGGYNEQFF
D gene: TRBD1; clone size: NA; V gene: TRBV7-6; J gene: TRBJ2-2; CDR3 DNA: TGTGCCAGCAGCGCCTGGGACAGGGCCCCCGTCACCGGGGAGCTGTTTTTT; CDR3 protein: CASSAWDRAPVTGELFF